These 9 T cell receptor beta chains originate from one sample sequenced in a study of tumor-infiltrating lymphocytes in primary liver carcinoma. Using a constant-region primer together with ProtoScript II reverse transcriptase, TCR beta cDNA was made from around 500 ng of total RNA. Library construction for TCR beta comprised three nested multiplex PCR rounds performed with slightly modified ARM-PCR. Amplification in the first two PCR rounds was performed using TRBV1-TRBV30 forward primers and a C-beta reverse primer for around 11 cycles each. TCRdb reanalysed the multiplex PCR reads using MiXCR and keeps one entry per CDR3 protein. The profile covers roughly 100,000 distinct CDR3 sequences, with roughly four fifths appearing a single time and 15% to 25% taken by the ten largest. From unsorted bulk tissue weighing about 20-32 mg, DNA and RNA were co-extracted. The sequencing sample was made of liver tumor tissue from sampling region 3. Described subset: tumor region T3, left-lateral pole. All receptors derive from a man aged 35-49 years with primary liver carcinoma and hepatitis B virus infection.

Comments on this clonotype: A junction end diverges from the germline sequence, so it may reflect a read error. The chain links TRBV5-1 to TRBJ2-1, with 10 bases identical to TRBD2. There are 14 residues in the CDR3. The germline V gene has CDR1 SGHRS and CDR2 YFSETQ. Here the CDR3 DNA reads TGCGCCAGCTCTCTTCTAGCGGGAGATTATGAGCGGTTCTTC. Its translation is CASSLLAGDYERFF.

A word on this clonotype: One end of the junction varies from germline; a read error may be responsible. The genes are TRBV29-1 and TRBJ1-2, with D uncertain. Germline CDR1 and CDR2: SQVTM and ANQGSEA. This CDR3 region has 14 residues. CDR3 in DNA: TGCAGCGTTGAAGAGGGCCGCAGGTCATATGTCTACACCTTC. Translating it yields CSVEEGRRSYVYTF.

In this sample, this clonotype turned up once. One end of the junction varies from germline; a read error may be responsible. The chain combines TRBV7-3 with TRBJ1-6; D is unresolved. The germline gives CDR1 SGHTA, CDR2 FQGTGA. The CDR3 loop spans 14 amino acids. CDR3 DNA sequence: TGTGCCAGCAGCTTAGACGTCGATAATTCACACCTCCACTTT. Residues: CASSLDVDNSHLHF.

Details on this clonotype: Mismatch with germline at one junction end may stem from a read error. V is TRBV4-3 and J is TRBJ1-4, with a possible D match to TRBD1 (6 bases). CDR3 length: 17 amino acids. Germline V lookup: CDR1 LGHNA, CDR2 YSLEER. CDR3 sequence reads: CACRQDLAGGGFEKLFF. The DNA for the CDR3 is TGCGCCTGCAGGCAAGACCTCGCGGGGGGCGGGTTCGAAAAACTGTTTTTT.

This clonotype was picked up one time. The chain is built from TRBV6-2 or TRBV6-3 and TRBJ2-7; 10 nucleotides agree with TRBD2. CDR1 is MNHEY and CDR2 is SVGEGT in the germline V gene. With V trimmed by 8 bases and J by 7 bases, 11 bases remained unmatched. The CDR3 length is 14 residues. The CDR3, as DNA: TGTGCCAGCGGTTTAGCGGGAGGACTCGGTGAGCAGTACTTC. Translated: CASGLAGGLGEQYF.

In the case of this clonotype: Because the CDR3 is missing its conserved closing phenylalanine or tryptophan, this is likely a read error. The chain carries TRBV29-1 and TRBJ2-5; the D call may be TRBD1 or TRBD2 (6 bases each). The germline V gene has CDR1 SQVTM and CDR2 ANQGSEA. CDR3 size: 13 residues. The V and J ends lost 6 bases and 6 bases respectively, with 17 bases between them. CDR3 sequence: CSVKSTGRQTQYY. For the CDR3, the DNA is TGCAGCGTCAAATCAACAGGGAGGCAGACCCAGTACTAC.

This clonotype has only a few counts. This chain links TRBV12-3 or TRBV12-4 with TRBJ2-2; no clear D. The CDR3 consists of 16 residues. Trimming left V 7 bases short and J 10 bases short, with 25 bases between. The CDR3: CASTPPLGSVTMELFF. CDR3 DNA: TGTGCCAGCACCCCACCCCTAGGCTCGGTCACCATGGAGCTGTTTTTT.

Ten or more counts support this clonotype. This sequence joins TRBV12-3 or TRBV12-4 and TRBJ2-7, with TRBD2 matching 8 bases. This CDR3 region has 15 residues. V was pared by 6 bases and J by 3 bases, with 10 bases of the junction left unmatched. The CDR3 loop reads CASSRAGSGSYEQYF. DNA for the CDR3: TGTGCCAGCAGCCGCGCCGGGAGCGGGAGCTACGAGCAGTACTTC.

Only one count was recorded for this clonotype. Relative to the germline gene, one junction end is altered; a read error may explain this. The chain joins TRBV30 to TRBJ2-2, with TRBD2 as a possible D gene (5 bases). The germline gives CDR1 GTSNPN, CDR2 SVGIG (reference sequence). The CDR3 is 12 amino acids. CDR3 in amino acids: CASKRNTGELFF. Here the CDR3 DNA reads TGTGCCTCGAAGCGGAACACCGGGGAGCTGTTCTTT.